This T cell receptor (beta chain) was sequenced during a study of T cell repertoires in cytomegalovirus infection. Between the trimmed V and J ends, which lost 10 bases and 0 bases, there was a span of 17 bases. The CDR3 totals 15 residues. Germline V gives CDR1 MNHNY, CDR2 SVGAGI (reference sequence). For this clonotype: Its antigen is undetermined.

A single record per CDR3 protein comes from TCRdb applying MiXCR to the reads. In the table there are about 740,000 distinct CDR3 sequences, roughly a third of which are singletons. The sequence was collected from a human donor in good health (CMV status not recorded). Some clones in this sample may be carry-over from other donors' samples. The starting material was cultured PBMCs, obtained from culture after CMV antigen stimulation. The V and J genes are TRBV6-6 and TRBJ2-3, with a possible D match to TRBD1 (7 bases). The CDR3 DNA sequence: TGTGCCATCTTCAGGGGGAGGAGTAGCACAGATACGCAGTATTTT. It yields the protein CAIFRGRSSTDTQYF.